These 30 T cell receptor beta chains were sequenced from one sample in a study of quantifying T cell responses using KT2 cells. At the level of the study: TCR alpha and beta constant-region primers primed reverse transcription of RNA.

The cDNA 3' end received a ligated oligonucleotide with a UMI. An equimolar mix of RC1.1 and RC1.2 primed the beta chain across TRBC1 and TRBC2. From the UMI-ligation and nested PCR reads, TCRdb called clonotypes with MiXCR, one entry per CDR3 protein. The sample shows some 50,000 distinct CDR3 sequences, about 9.9% of them seen only once. The specimen was PBMCs spiked with cells of the T cell clone KT2. Receptors were obtained from a human donor.

This chain links TRBV5-1 with TRBJ1-4; TRBD1 aligns across 9 bases. The junction had 13 bases not matched to a gene; V was cut back by 3 bases and J by 10 bases. The CDR3 covers 16 residues. Looked up from germline, CDR1 is SGHRS and CDR2 is YFSETQ. The chain's CDR3 is CASSSGTGKVDGKLFF. CDR3 coding DNA: TGCGCCAGCAGCTCGGGGACAGGGAAAGTAGATGGAAAACTGTTTTTT.

This chain joins TRBV12-5 and TRBJ2-1; either TRBD1 or TRBD2 may fit D (5 bases each). CDR3 length: 18 residues. Germline loops: CDR1 LGHNT, CDR2 FRNRAP. The V end was cut by 6 bases, the J end by 2 bases, with 23 bases between. The CDR3 bases are TGTGCTAGTGGCCTCCAACCTTACCCGGGACCTACCTACAATGAGCAGTTCTTC. This encodes CASGLQPYPGPTYNEQFF.

The chain has TRBV30 and TRBJ1-6; D not certain. Between the trimmed V and J ends, which lost 3 bases and 0 bases, there was a span of 3 bases. The germline V gene encodes CDR1 GTSNPN and CDR2 SVGIG (reference sequence). The CDR3 is made up of 13 amino acids. The CDR3 loop reads CAWRLSYNSPLHF. The DNA of the CDR3 is TGTGCCTGGAGACTCTCCTATAATTCACCCCTCCACTTT.

The sample holds a few counts of this clonotype. The chain joins TRBV11-2 to TRBJ1-1, with TRBD1 identical over 7 bases. Germline V CDR1 and CDR2: SGHAT, FQNNGV. The V and J ends lost 2 bases and 4 bases, in that order; junction bases with no gene match: 4. This CDR3 contains 14 residues. Written as DNA, the CDR3 is TGTGCCAGCAGCTTAACAGGGGTCCTCACTGAAGCTTTCTTT. As protein: CASSLTGVLTEAFF.

With regard to this clonotype: Given the absence of the conserved phenylalanine or tryptophan at the CDR3 end, a read error is likely. CDR3 sequence reads: CASSLRTSGTDTQYS. CDR3 sequence (DNA): TGTGCCAGCTCACTGAGGACTAGCGGTACAGATACGCAGTATTCT. The V and J genes are TRBV18 and TRBJ2-3, with 10 bases fitting TRBD2. Per the germline V gene, CDR1 is KGHSH and CDR2 is LQKENI. This CDR3 is built from 15 residues. V trimming: 4 bases; J trimming: 3 bases; junction bases outside the gene matches: 4.

This clonotype was recorded at least ten times. The V call is TRBV29-1, the J call TRBJ1-2; 7 bases are shared with TRBD1. V lost 2 bases to trimming and J lost 7 bases; unmatched junction nucleotides: 7. This CDR3 is 13 amino acids long. Germline loops: CDR1 SQVTM, CDR2 ANQGSEA. CDR3 protein: CSVESRTGGGYTF. Written as DNA, the CDR3 is TGCAGCGTTGAATCCCGGACAGGAGGTGGCTACACCTTC.

The sample holds a few counts of this clonotype. This chain connects TRBV14 to TRBJ2-1, with D perhaps TRBD1 or TRBD2 (5 bases each). V lost 0 bases and J lost 3, with 15 bases in between. The CDR3 totals 17 residues. Germline V CDR1 and CDR2: SGHDN, FVKESK. The CDR3 protein is CASSQDFFRGGYNEQFF. In DNA form, the CDR3 reads TGTGCCAGCAGCCAAGATTTTTTCCGGGGCGGCTACAATGAGCAGTTCTTC.

This clonotype occurred a few times. This chain uses TRBV20-1 with TRBJ2-7; 9 bases map to TRBD2. V was pared by 1 base and J by 6 bases, with 13 bases of the junction left unmatched. Germline values: CDR1 DFQATT, CDR2 SNEGSKA (reference sequence). This CDR3 is 16 amino acids long. Written as DNA, the CDR3 is TGCAGTGCTAGAGCCGTCAGGGGCGGGAGGGCCATCGAGCAGTACTTC. Amino acids: CSARAVRGGRAIEQYF.

The table lists this clonotype with many counts. The chain couples TRBV28 to TRBJ2-7; the D is unclear. V lost 3 bases, J lost 2 bases, and 8 bases lay in between. This CDR3 has 13 amino acids. Germline assignment: CDR1 MDHEN and CDR2 SYDVKM. The CDR3 loop is CASSFLSPYEQYF. The CDR3 DNA reads TGTGCCAGCAGTTTCTTATCCCCCTACGAGCAGTACTTC.

This clonotype was recorded at least ten times. The chain carries TRBV14 and TRBJ1-1; no clear D. CDR1 and CDR2 (germline): SGHDN, FVKESK. Trimming shortened V by 4 bases and J by 3 bases, and 9 bases separated the two germline ends. The CDR3 is made up of 13 amino acids. The CDR3 reads CASSPRRHTEAFF. For the CDR3, the DNA is TGTGCCAGCAGCCCTAGACGCCACACTGAAGCTTTCTTT.

This clonotype was counted between two and nine times. V gene TRBV6-1 combines with J gene TRBJ2-5; a weak D match, TRBD1 (6 bases). The CDR3 length is 15 residues. V lost 6 bases to trimming and J lost 3 bases, with 17 bases between them. CDR1 and CDR2 from the germline V gene are MNHNS and SASEGT. The CDR3 region is CASSDTWTAKETQYF. As DNA, the CDR3 is TGTGCCAGCAGCGACACGTGGACAGCAAAAGAGACCCAGTACTTC.

This clonotype was seen at least ten times. V usage is TRBV4-3 and J usage is TRBJ2-1; D may be TRBD2 (5 bases). CDR3 length equals 17 residues. Germline CDR1 LGHNA, CDR2 YSLEER. Between the trimmed V and J ends, which lost 0 bases and 1 base, there was a span of 13 bases. The CDR3: CASSQDRAVQSYNEQFF. The CDR3 bases are TGCGCCAGCAGCCAAGATCGAGCGGTCCAATCCTACAATGAGCAGTTCTTC.

As regards this clonotype: The germline gene is not matched at one end of the junction; a read error may be the cause. J is TRBJ1-1 and V is TRBV19, with D unresolved. Germline loops: CDR1 LNHDA, CDR2 SQIVND (reference sequence). CDR3 length: 12 residues. CDR3 in DNA: TGTGCCAGTAGTTTTATGCACACCGAAGCTTTCTTT. Protein sequence: CASSFMHTEAFF.

Many counts were recorded for this clonotype. The gene calls are TRBV12-3 or TRBV12-4 and TRBJ2-6, with 9 bases aligning to TRBD2. With V trimmed by 2 bases and J by 0 bases, 8 bases remained unmatched. The CDR3 runs to 19 residues. Written as DNA, the CDR3 is TGTGCCAGCAGTTTAAAGGGGCTAGCGGGAAACTCTGGGGCCAACGTCCTGACTTTC. Translation: CASSLKGLAGNSGANVLTF.

There are a few counts of this clonotype. V gene TRBV14 combines with J gene TRBJ2-7; D is perhaps TRBD2 (6 bases). V was clipped by 5 bases and J by 0 bases, with 11 bases between them. CDR1 SGHDN and CDR2 FVKESK come from the germline V gene. The CDR3 contains 14 residues. The chain's CDR3 is CASSAGGRSYEQYF. CDR3 nucleotide sequence: TGTGCCAGCAGCGCCGGGGGACGCTCCTACGAGCAGTACTTC. Together with reference TRBV14 and TRBJ2-7, the CDR3 gives the full variable domain: EAGVTQFPSHSVIEKGQTVTLRCDPISGHDNLYWYRRVMGKEIKFLLHFVKESKQDESGMPNNRFLAERTGGTYSTLKVQPAELEDSGVYFCASSAGGRSYEQYFGPGTRLTVT.

The V and J genes are TRBV29-1 and TRBJ1-2, with TRBD1 matching 9 bases. Germline V lookup: CDR1 SQVTM, CDR2 ANQGSEA. The trim removed 2 bases at V and 8 bases at J, leaving 9 bases unmatched. The CDR3 has 14 residues. CDR3 protein: CSVELFRDRDGYTF. CDR3 DNA: TGCAGCGTTGAACTCTTCCGGGACAGGGACGGCTACACCTTC.

This chain links TRBV3-1 with TRBJ1-6, with TRBD1 as a possible D gene (5 bases). The germline gives CDR1 LGHDT, CDR2 YNNKEL (reference sequence). The V end was cut by 0 bases, the J end by 0 bases, with 12 bases between. The CDR3 consists of 18 residues. This chain's CDR3 is CASSQEGPGRSYNSPLHF. The CDR3 DNA reads as TGTGCCAGCAGCCAAGAGGGACCTGGTCGCTCCTATAATTCACCCCTCCACTTT.

This clonotype was detected ten times or more. The chain joins TRBV20-1 to TRBJ2-3, with 8 bases lining up with TRBD2. Per the germline V gene, CDR1 is DFQATT and CDR2 is SNEGSKA (reference sequence). CDR3 length: 14 residues. V shed 3 bases, J shed 2 bases, and the junction held 4 bases outside the gene matches. This CDR3 is CSASGRGATDTQYF. CDR3 coding DNA: TGCAGTGCTAGCGGGAGGGGAGCCACAGATACGCAGTATTTT.

The table lists this clonotype with a few counts. The V and J genes are TRBV6-1 and TRBJ2-7, with D tentatively TRBD2 (5 bases). V gave up 3 bases and J gave up 4 bases, with 13 bases separating them. This CDR3 is built from 14 residues. The germline V gene has CDR1 MNHNS and CDR2 SASEGT. As DNA, the CDR3 is TGTGCCAGCAGTGAGTGGGCGGGTGCGTACGAGCAGTACTTC. It codes for CASSEWAGAYEQYF.

The chain is built from TRBV7-2 and TRBJ2-2; tentative D call: TRBD1 (5 bases). The CDR3 contains 15 residues. The ends were cut back, 1 base at V and 3 bases at J, with 9 bases in the middle. Per the germline V gene, CDR1 is SGHTA and CDR2 is FQGNSA. The DNA of the CDR3 is TGTGCCAGCAGCTTAGGGCCGACAGACACCGGGGAGCTGTTTTTT. Translating gives CASSLGPTDTGELFF.

This clonotype was seen ten or more times. V is TRBV4-3 and J is TRBJ2-1; TRBD1 agrees at 8 bases. V dropped 4 bases and J dropped 2; count of bases not matched to a gene: 4. The CDR3 is made up of 15 amino acids. Germline V gene sequence: CDR1 LGHNA, CDR2 YSLEER. CDR3 sequence reads: CASSRNRGAYNEQFF. The DNA for the CDR3 is TGCGCCAGCAGCCGGAACAGGGGGGCCTACAATGAGCAGTTCTTC.

This clonotype was recorded many times. This chain joins TRBV29-1 and TRBJ1-2; 7 nucleotides agree with TRBD1. J was trimmed by 3 bases and V by 4 bases; bases with no gene match: 5. Per germline, CDR1 SQVTM and CDR2 ANQGSEA. The CDR3 is made up of 13 amino acids. CDR3 region: CSVARGGDYGYTF. DNA for the CDR3: TGCAGCGTTGCCAGGGGGGGCGACTATGGCTACACCTTC.

The J gene is TRBJ2-2, the V gene TRBV7-9; 10 positions match TRBD1. V lost 5 bases, J lost 4 bases, and 4 bases stayed unmatched. The CDR3 is 15 residues long. Germline V lookup: CDR1 SEHNR, CDR2 FQNEAQ (reference sequence). The CDR3 DNA follows: TGTGCCAGCAGCACCCGGGACAGGGGCACCGGGGAGCTGTTTTTT. It translates to CASSTRDRGTGELFF.

In its sample, this clonotype was seen many times. The chain joins TRBV28 to TRBJ1-3; D gene uncertain. V lost 8 bases to trimming and J lost 0 bases, with 14 bases between them. This CDR3 has 15 residues. Germline values: CDR1 MDHEN, CDR2 SYDVKM. The CDR3 region is CASHLGPASGNTIYF. In nucleotides, the CDR3 is TGTGCCAGCCATCTCGGCCCGGCCTCTGGAAACACCATATATTTT.

This rearrangement joins TRBV6-5 to TRBJ1-1, with 8 bases matching TRBD1. The CDR3 is made up of 15 amino acids. Trimming cost V 6 bases and J 1 base; bases outside gene matches: 7. Germline CDR1 reads MNHEY; CDR2 reads SVGAGI. The CDR3 sequence is CASRFLGQGNTEAFF. The CDR3 nucleotides are TGTGCCAGCAGATTCCTCGGACAGGGGAACACTGAAGCTTTCTTT.

This clonotype was seen many times. The chain couples TRBV12-2 to TRBJ1-5; TRBD1 reflects the table's D call only, with no check against the DNA. TRBV12-2 is an annotated pseudogene. CDR3 length: 19 amino acids. The CDR3 reads CASRSRGNLLCYSNQPQHF. The CDR3 coding sequence is TGTGCAAGTCGCTCACGGGGGAATCTACTTTGCTATAGCAATCAGCCCCAGCATTTT.

This rearrangement joins TRBV4-3 to TRBJ2-6; TRBD2 is a possible D gene (6 bases). Germline V gene lookup returns CDR1 LGHNA and CDR2 YSLEER. CDR3 size: 17 residues. V was cut by 1 base and J by 0 bases, with 10 bases left in between. In nucleotides, the CDR3 is TGCGCCAGCAGCCAAGGGGGAGGTTTCTCTGGGGCCAACGTCCTGACTTTC. This encodes CASSQGGGFSGANVLTF.

V is TRBV5-1 and J is TRBJ1-2; TRBD1 is a possible D gene (5 bases). The germline V and J ends were trimmed by 1 base and 2 bases, with 9 bases remaining between them. Per germline, CDR1 SGHRS and CDR2 YFSETQ. The CDR3 is 14 residues long. CDR3 amino acids: CASSLMPGNYGYTF. The CDR3 DNA reads as TGCGCCAGCAGCTTGATGCCAGGGAACTATGGCTACACCTTC.

This clonotype was observed at least ten times. The chain has TRBV6-4 and TRBJ1-2, with 7 bases aligning to TRBD1. Germline CDR1 and CDR2: MRHNA and SNTAGT. V shed 0 bases, J shed 6 bases, and the junction held 4 bases outside the gene matches. The CDR3 has 14 amino acids. The CDR3 protein is CASSDSTGSNGYTF. The CDR3 nucleotides read TGTGCCAGCAGTGACTCGACAGGGTCCAATGGCTACACCTTC.

Only one count was recorded for this clonotype. The chain couples TRBV6-6 to TRBJ1-1; D ambiguous. CDR1 and CDR2 from the germline V gene are MNHNY and SVGAGI (reference sequence). The V end was cut by 5 bases, the J end by 1 base, with 11 bases between. The CDR3 has 14 residues. This CDR3 reads CASSRSLGNTEAFF. The DNA for the CDR3 is TGTGCCAGCAGTAGGTCTCTCGGGAACACTGAAGCTTTCTTT.